The clone carrying this T cell receptor (beta chain) was counted many times. What it binds is not known. Researchers took RNA transcripts and amplified TCR beta CDR3 regions from them. The first-round RT-PCR employed HTBI primers together with the Qiagen OneStep RT-PCR kit. A multiplex PCR was then performed as the second round. MiXCR, applied by TCRdb to the multiplex PCR reads, yields one record per CDR3 protein. The table records about 1.1 million distinct CDR3 sequences, about two fifths of them present only once. Uncontrolled infections, pregnancy, lactation or other autoimmune diseases led to patient exclusion. Orbital computed tomography, together with clinical symptoms, serum thyroxine, TRAb and thyroid ultrasound, was used for diagnosis. Trimming removed 4 bases from V and 7 bases from J, with 17 bases in between. Germline-derived CDR1 and CDR2 are MNHEY and SVGAGI. CDR3 length: 16 amino acids.

The source of the sample is a study of Graves' ophthalmopathy and Graves' hyperthyroidism. Whole-study results and caveats: The 13-signature model separated ophthalmopathy from stable hyperthyroidism at almost 90% sensitivity and around 81% specificity. Appearing in blood as well were most expanded thyroid clonotypes above 0.001 frequency.

Sequenced input: peripheral blood or thyroid tissue (not recorded which). The J gene is TRBJ1-6, the V gene TRBV6-5; D unclear. This sequence originates from an adult man with Graves' hyperthyroidism. In DNA form, the CDR3 reads TGTGCCAGCAGTTTCCTTCAAGCCGCGGGGAATTCACCCCTCCACTTT. Translating it yields CASSFLQAAGNSPLHF.